The 16 T cell receptor beta chains presented below share a single source sample, sequenced in a study of T cells in Graves' hyperthyroidism and ophthalmopathy. From RNA transcripts, TCR beta CDR3 regions were amplified. A first-round RT-PCR of the TCR CDR3 used the HTBI primer set. TCRdb re-analysed the multiplex PCR reads in MiXCR, keeping a single row per CDR3 protein. The sample comprises just under 750,000 distinct CDR3 sequences, around 40% of which are singletons, and less than 35% rests with the top ten. Sequencing used blood. The receptors come from a woman aged 40 to 50 with Graves' hyperthyroidism.

This clonotype was detected ten times or more. The V gene is TRBV11-2, the J gene TRBJ1-6; TRBD1 is a possible D gene (6 bases). V lost 3 bases, J lost 11 bases, and 11 bases lay in between. Germline-derived CDR1 and CDR2 are SGHAT and FQNNGV. The CDR3 consists of 13 residues. For the CDR3, the DNA is TGTGCCAGCAGCTTTGGGGGGCGTACACCCCTCCACTTT. Translated, it gives CASSFGGRTPLHF.

In regard to this clonotype: A much larger clone differs by one base, so this may be a read error. The CDR3, as DNA: TGCAGCGTTCAGGGGATGAAGGGGGCCTGGAACACTGAAGCTTTCTTT. Its translation is CSVQGMKGAWNTEAFF. This chain joins TRBV29-1 and TRBJ1-1; TRBD1 agrees at 7 bases. Germline loops: CDR1 SQVTM, CDR2 ANQGSEA. The CDR3 consists of 16 residues. The V segment lost 5 bases and the J segment 1 base; nucleotides outside the gene matches: 13.

This clonotype was recorded at least ten times. The chain carries TRBV5-6 and TRBJ2-7; D is undetermined. Trimming cost V 4 bases and J 3 bases, with 8 bases left between them. Germline V gene sequence: CDR1 SGHDT, CDR2 YYEEEE. This CDR3 is built from 12 residues. Written as DNA, the CDR3 is TGTGCCAGCAGCCACGGCAGCTACGAGCAGTACTTC. Protein sequence: CASSHGSYEQYF.

To note about this clonotype: At one boundary the junction diverges from the germline segment, which might be a read error. The chain combines TRBV7-8 with TRBJ2-7; D unclear. The CDR3 length is 10 residues. Per germline, CDR1 SGHVS and CDR2 FQNEAQ. CDR3 in DNA: TGTGCCGGCAGTGCCTACGAGCAGTACTTC. This sequence encodes CAGSAYEQYF.

The chain has TRBV6-6 and TRBJ1-5; D may be TRBD1 (5 bases). Looked up from germline, CDR1 is MNHNY and CDR2 is SVGAGI (reference sequence). This CDR3 region has 12 residues. The V and J ends lost 6 bases and 9 bases respectively, with 12 bases between them. In DNA form, the CDR3 reads TGTGCCAGCAGCATACTCCAGGGGCCCCAGCATTTT. This encodes CASSILQGPQHF.

This clonotype was observed at least ten times. This chain connects TRBV7-2 to TRBJ2-5, with 10 nucleotides matching TRBD1. The CDR3 covers 15 residues. The ends lost 4 bases at V and 5 bases at J; junction bases unmatched: 7. Germline CDR1 SGHTA, CDR2 FQGNSA. CDR3 loop: CASSWGDRGRETQYF. Here the CDR3 DNA reads TGTGCCAGCAGCTGGGGGGACAGGGGTCGGGAGACCCAGTACTTC.

This chain links TRBV12-5 with TRBJ1-5; possible D gene TRBD1, 5 bases. The germline gives CDR1 LGHNT, CDR2 FRNRAP. V was pared by 3 bases and J by 6 bases, with 18 bases between. This CDR3 has 16 amino acids. The chain's CDR3 is CASGFEVQGEVQPQHF. As DNA, the CDR3 is TGTGCTAGTGGTTTTGAGGTCCAGGGAGAGGTTCAGCCCCAGCATTTT. Together with reference TRBV12-5 and TRBJ1-5, the CDR3 gives the full variable domain: DARVTQTPRHKVTEMGQEVTMRCQPILGHNTVFWYRQTMMQGLELLAYFRNRAPLDDSGMPKDRFSAEMPDATLATLKIQPSEPRDSAVYFCASGFEVQGEVQPQHFGDGTRLSIL.

This clonotype has just a few counts. The genes are TRBV20-1 and TRBJ1-1; TRBD1 matches at 10 bases. The germline CDR1 and CDR2 sequences are DFQATT and SNEGSKA (reference sequence). This CDR3 has 12 amino acids. With 5 bases clipped from V and 8 bases from J, the junction kept 5 bases outside the gene matches. The CDR3: CSAPGQGLEAFF. Written as DNA, the CDR3 is TGCAGTGCTCCGGGACAGGGGTTAGAAGCTTTCTTT.

This clonotype was counted a few times. The V and J genes are TRBV5-1 and TRBJ2-7, with a tentative D call TRBD1 (6 bases). The CDR3 contains 16 residues. V lost 0 bases to trimming and J lost 2 bases, with 15 bases between them. Germline V CDR1 and CDR2: SGHRS, YFSETQ. CDR3 loop: CASSLVMRTDTYEQYF. CDR3 nucleotide sequence: TGCGCCAGCAGCTTGGTAATGCGGACAGACACCTACGAGCAGTACTTC.

This clonotype was recorded at least ten times. The chain recombines TRBV7-9 with TRBJ1-2; D call uncertain. CDR1 and CDR2 from the germline V gene are SEHNR and FQNEAQ (reference sequence). The V end lost 5 bases, the J end lost 5 bases, and 12 bases lay between the germline ends. CDR3 size: 13 residues. The CDR3 region has the DNA TGTGCCAGCAGCCCAGCTCTGGCTTATGGCTACACCTTC. Amino acids: CASSPALAYGYTF. The full variable domain, rest sourced from reference TRBV7-9 and TRBJ1-2, is DTGVSQNPRHKITKRGQNVTFRCDPISEHNRLYWYRQTLGQGPEFLTYFQNEAQLEKSRLLSDRFSAERPKGSFSTLEIQRTEQGDSAMYLCASSPALAYGYTFGSGTRLTVV.

The genes are TRBV15 and TRBJ1-3, with unresolved D. Germline loops: CDR1 LNHNV, CDR2 YYDKDF (reference sequence). The V gene lost 1 base and the J gene lost 7 bases, with 8 bases spanning the gap. The CDR3 sequence is 13 residues long. The DNA of the CDR3 is TGTGCCACCAGCAGAGGACGGTTGAACACCATATATTTT. As protein: CATSRGRLNTIYF.

This clonotype was observed a handful of times. This chain connects TRBV6-6 to TRBJ2-7, with D uncertain. Germline lookup yields CDR1 MNHNY and CDR2 SVGAGI (reference sequence). Trimming pared 6 bases from V and 4 bases from J, leaving 13 bases between. This CDR3 is built from 13 residues. CDR3 DNA: TGTGCCAGCAGCCTCAACTCCGCATACGAGCAGTACTTC. This sequence encodes CASSLNSAYEQYF.

This clonotype has just a few counts. The chain uses TRBV28 and TRBJ1-2, with D perhaps matching TRBD1 (5 bases). The CDR3 is 17 amino acids. Per the germline V gene, CDR1 is MDHEN and CDR2 is SYDVKM. Trimming took 4 bases from V and 7 from J, leaving 25 bases between them. As DNA, the CDR3 is TGTGCCAGCAGTTCATCCCATGCGCAGGGTATGTGGAGTGGCTACACCTTC. It yields the protein CASSSSHAQGMWSGYTF.

This clonotype occurred a few times. J is TRBJ2-7 and V is TRBV7-9; a weak D match, TRBD1 (6 bases). V was pared by 1 base and J by 8 bases, with 9 bases between. Germline-derived CDR1 and CDR2 are SEHNR and FQNEAQ (reference sequence). This CDR3 is 12 amino acids long. The CDR3: CASSLGQDKQYF. The CDR3 DNA reads as TGTGCCAGCAGCTTAGGACAGGACAAGCAGTACTTC. Filled out from reference TRBV7-9 and TRBJ2-7, the complete variable domain reads DTGVSQNPRHKITKRGQNVTFRCDPISEHNRLYWYRQTLGQGPEFLTYFQNEAQLEKSRLLSDRFSAERPKGSFSTLEIQRTEQGDSAMYLCASSLGQDKQYFGPGTRLTVT.

The rearrangement uses TRBV7-2 and TRBJ1-4, with TRBD1 identical over 10 bases. V gave up 2 bases and J gave up 8 bases; unmatched junction bases: 5. CDR3 length: 15 residues. The germline V gene has CDR1 SGHTA and CDR2 FQGNSA. The CDR3 region has the DNA TGTGCCAGCAGCTTATTTGGGACAGGGGAAGAAAAACTGTTTTTT. Protein sequence: CASSLFGTGEEKLFF.

This clonotype was seen many times. The chain employs TRBV20-1 and TRBJ2-5; the D call may be TRBD1 or TRBD2 (5 bases each). This CDR3 has 14 residues. Trimming took 6 bases from V and 2 from J, leaving 16 bases between them. Germline CDR1 and CDR2: DFQATT and SNEGSKA (reference sequence). The CDR3 reads CSADIVGAQETQYF. The CDR3 bases are TGCAGTGCGGACATAGTGGGAGCACAAGAGACCCAGTACTTC.